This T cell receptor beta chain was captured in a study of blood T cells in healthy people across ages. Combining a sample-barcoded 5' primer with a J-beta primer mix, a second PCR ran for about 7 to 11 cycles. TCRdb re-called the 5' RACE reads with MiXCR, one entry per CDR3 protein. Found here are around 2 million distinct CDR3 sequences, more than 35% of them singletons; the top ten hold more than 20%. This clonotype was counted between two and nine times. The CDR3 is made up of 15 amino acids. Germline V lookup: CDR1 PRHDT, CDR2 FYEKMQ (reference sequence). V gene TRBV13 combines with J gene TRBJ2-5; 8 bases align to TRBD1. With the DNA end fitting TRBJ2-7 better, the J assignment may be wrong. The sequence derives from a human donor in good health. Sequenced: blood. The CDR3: CASSSTGTGYHEQYF. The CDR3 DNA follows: TGTGCCAGCAGTTCAACCGGGACAGGCTACCACGAGCAGTACTTC.